Sequencing of this T cell receptor beta chain was carried out in a study of shared clonotypes between healthy human individuals. Study information: Per-donor plates numbered three CD4 naive, three CD4 memory, two CD8 naive and one CD8 memory. Overall study results and limits: Larger estimated richness was generally recorded for naive subsets relative to memory subsets.

The CDR3 covers 14 residues. CDR1 MNHNY and CDR2 SVGAGI come from the germline V gene (reference sequence). V lost 6 bases to trimming and J lost 6 bases; unmatched junction nucleotides: 9. Replicate PCRs run on sorted subsets employed 200 ng DNA, approximately 30,000 T cell genomes. Measured with immunoSEQ multiplex PCR; TCRdb has only the in-frame clones, and not every one. Of approximately 2,200,000 clones in the sample, under 95% were seen once. Remarks on this clone: What it recognizes is unknown.

Naive CD8 populations comprised CD45RO-negative cells positively selected for CCR7, excluding terminally differentiated effector memory CD45RA+ cells. Nashville, Tennessee was home to all donors, who were Caucasian adults. The chain joins TRBV6-6 to TRBJ2-7; 9 bases match TRBD2. This TCR was sampled from a man between 18 and 29 years old in good health. Some clones in this sample may be carry-over from other donors' samples. Source material: naive CD8+ T cells from PBMCs. The CDR3 region is CASSDLAGAAEQYF. The DNA for the CDR3 is TGTGCCAGCAGCGACTTAGCGGGAGCAGCCGAGCAGTACTTC.